A single sample gave rise to the 23 T cell receptor beta chains below, sequenced in a study of T cell responses to AZD1222 COVID-19 vaccine. Some clones are missing from TCRdb's copy, which holds only in-frame ones; the method was immunoSEQ multiplex PCR. Of 100,000 to 150,000 clones listed, 75% to 90% are singletons. The sequenced sample was peripheral blood, obtained on day 0 of AZD1222 vaccination. Receptors were obtained from an adult in good health.

The chain has TRBV7-9 and TRBJ2-7, with a weak D call TRBD1 (6 bases). The CDR3 spans 15 residues. Germline V CDR1 and CDR2: SEHNR, FQNEAQ (reference sequence). V was cut by 4 bases and J by 2 bases, with 15 bases left in between. As DNA, the CDR3 is TGTGCCAGCAGCTCGCAGGGGTTTGGGCCCTACGAGCAGTACTTC. Its protein is CASSSQGFGPYEQYF.

This rearrangement joins TRBV19 to TRBJ1-2, with a possible D match to TRBD1 (6 bases). Germline values: CDR1 LNHDA, CDR2 SQIVND (reference sequence). V was clipped by 4 bases and J by 8 bases, with 17 bases between them. This CDR3 has 14 amino acids. The CDR3 spells CASSRGAEGRGYTF. For the CDR3, the DNA is TGTGCCAGTAGTAGGGGGGCAGAAGGTCGGGGCTACACCTTC.

This chain joins TRBV11-2 and TRBJ2-5, with 11 bases lining up with TRBD1. There are 16 residues in the CDR3. The V gene end was trimmed by 4 bases and the J gene end by 5 bases; junction bases not matched to a gene: 9. The germline CDR1 and CDR2 sequences are SGHAT and FQNNGV. In nucleotides, the CDR3 is TGTGCCAGCAGCTCATGGGACAGGGGGGCTCGGGAGACCCAGTACTTC. Amino acids: CASSSWDRGARETQYF.

The V gene is TRBV5-8, the J gene TRBJ2-3, with D possibly being TRBD1 (5 bases). Germline lookup yields CDR1 SGHTS and CDR2 YDEGEE. CDR3 length: 15 amino acids. V dropped 4 bases and J dropped 4 bases, with 16 bases sitting between them. In DNA, the CDR3 is TGTGCCAGCAGCCTCCAGGGAATCAGGGCAGATACGCAGTATTTT. As protein: CASSLQGIRADTQYF.

V and J are TRBV19 and TRBJ1-1; no reliable D call. This CDR3 spans 12 amino acids. Germline V gene lookup returns CDR1 LNHDA and CDR2 SQIVND (reference sequence). V was pared by 3 bases and J by 1 base, with 3 bases between. CDR3 sequence reads: CASSIQNTEAFF. The CDR3 nucleotides read TGTGCCAGTAGTATCCAGAACACTGAAGCTTTCTTT.

The sample holds a few counts of this clone. V gene TRBV5-5 combines with J gene TRBJ2-6; the D gene is possibly TRBD1 (6 bases). This CDR3 has 20 residues. The V and J ends lost 0 bases and 0 bases respectively, with 19 bases between them. CDR1 SGHKS and CDR2 YYEKEE come from the germline V gene (reference sequence). In nucleotides, the CDR3 is TGTGCCAGCAGCTTGGACAGGGTGGGTTTCGGGCACTCTGGGGCCAACGTCCTGACTTTC. It specifies CASSLDRVGFGHSGANVLTF.

CDR3 region: CASSSPDRGGNQPQHF. The CDR3 bases are TGTGCCAGTAGTTCCCCGGACAGGGGTGGCAATCAGCCCCAGCATTTT. The V gene is TRBV19, the J gene TRBJ1-5, with 9 bases that match TRBD1. Trimming took 5 bases from V and 2 from J; bases not matched to a gene: 7. Germline CDR1 LNHDA, CDR2 SQIVND (reference sequence). This CDR3 has 16 residues.

The chain combines TRBV5-6 with TRBJ1-2, with TRBD1 as a possible D gene (5 bases). Trimming left V 3 bases short and J 5 bases short, with 11 bases between. The CDR3 is 13 amino acids. Germline CDR1 reads SGHDT; CDR2 reads YYEEEE. CDR3 in DNA: TGTGCCAGCAGCTCTATAGGGGCATATGGCTACACCTTC. Translated: CASSSIGAYGYTF.

On this clone itself: The junction shows a germline mismatch at one end, possibly a read error. This chain joins TRBV7-9 and TRBJ2-7; D is uncertain. The germline V gene has CDR1 SEHNR and CDR2 FQNEAQ (reference sequence). There are 12 residues in the CDR3. CDR3 coding DNA: TGTGCCAGCAACTTAGGGAACAACGAGCAGTACTTC. Its translation is CASNLGNNEQYF. The full variable domain, its missing parts supplied by reference TRBV7-9 and TRBJ2-7, is DTGVSQNPRHKITKRGQNVTFRCDPISEHNRLYWYRQTLGQGPEFLTYFQNEAQLEKSRLLSDRFSAERPKGSFSTLEIQRTEQGDSAMYLCASNLGNNEQYFGPGTRLTVT.

The chain couples TRBV5-4 to TRBJ2-7; TRBD1 agrees at 9 bases. The V gene end was trimmed by 3 bases and the J gene end by 6 bases; junction bases not matched to a gene: 7. This CDR3 region has 14 residues. Germline V gene data show CDR1 as SGHNT and CDR2 as YYREEE (reference sequence). The CDR3, as DNA: TGTGCCAGCAGCTCACCGGGACAGGGCCTCGAGCAGTACTTC. It translates to CASSSPGQGLEQYF.

A single count supports this clone. The chain has TRBV12-3 or TRBV12-4 and TRBJ2-7; no definite D call. This CDR3 has 13 residues. V lost 3 bases, J lost 3 bases, and 9 bases lay in between. As DNA, the CDR3 is TGTGCCAGCAGTTTCGGGCCAGTCTACGAGCAGTACTTC. Translating gives CASSFGPVYEQYF.

The chain is built from TRBV7-9 and TRBJ2-5; the D is unclear. This CDR3 is 18 amino acids long. The V gene lost 1 base and the J gene lost 5 bases, with 23 bases spanning the gap. The germline gives CDR1 SEHNR, CDR2 FQNEAQ (reference sequence). Here the CDR3 DNA reads TGTGCCAGCAGCTTAGGGGGTATATCCATTTCAACTACTGAGACCCAGTACTTC. This encodes CASSLGGISISTTETQYF.

V usage is TRBV9 and J usage is TRBJ2-5; 7 bases match TRBD1. The CDR3 has 13 residues. CDR1 is SGDLS, CDR2 YYNGEE, per germline. V dropped 4 bases and J dropped 7; count of bases not matched to a gene: 7. CDR3 sequence: CASSTQPGGTQYF. The CDR3 bases are TGTGCCAGCAGCACCCAACCAGGGGGGACCCAGTACTTC.

The gene calls are TRBV2 and TRBJ1-1; no clear D. The V end was cut by 9 bases, the J end by 11 bases, with 13 bases between. Germline V gene sequence: CDR1 SNHLY, CDR2 FYNNEI. The CDR3 is 10 residues long. CDR3 residues: CASLGKMAFF. CDR3 DNA: TGTGCCAGTCTGGGGAAAATGGCTTTCTTT.

The chain joins TRBV11-2 to TRBJ2-4, with TRBD1 identical over 7 bases. The V gene end was trimmed by 0 bases and the J gene end by 2 bases; junction bases not matched to a gene: 10. The CDR3 contains 18 residues. From germline, CDR1 is SGHAT and CDR2 FQNNGV. CDR3 residues: CASSLDRLRTGSKNIQYF. The DNA for the CDR3 is TGTGCCAGCAGCTTAGATCGTCTTCGGACAGGCTCCAAAAACATTCAGTACTTC.

This clone appeared once. This chain joins TRBV7-9 and TRBJ1-1, with a possible D match to TRBD1 (6 bases). The V gene's germline CDR1 is SEHNR and CDR2 FQNEAQ (reference sequence). The CDR3 loop spans 13 amino acids. Trimming stripped 5 bases from V and 1 base from J, with 8 bases between. The CDR3, as DNA: TGTGCCAGCAGCAGACAGGAGAACACTGAAGCTTTCTTT. Translating gives CASSRQENTEAFF.

V and J are TRBV24-1 and TRBJ2-7; D is unresolved. V shed 11 bases and J shed 3 bases, with 10 bases lying between them. CDR1 is KGHDR, CDR2 SFDVKD, per germline. The CDR3 runs to 11 residues. CDR3 nucleotides: TGTGCCATATCGACCCACTACGAGCAGTACTTC. Protein sequence: CAISTHYEQYF.

V is TRBV9 and J is TRBJ2-7, with D unresolved. Looked up from germline, CDR1 is SGDLS and CDR2 is YYNGEE. V dropped 7 bases and J dropped 3 bases, with 20 bases sitting between them. The CDR3 length is 15 residues. The CDR3 DNA reads TGTGCCAGCTCCCCTCTGCAAGGACGGAGCTACGAGCAGTACTTC. This translates into CASSPLQGRSYEQYF.

A single count supports this clone. V usage is TRBV30 and J usage is TRBJ1-3; D uncertain. The CDR3 covers 13 residues. Trimming cost V 8 bases and J 1 base, with 12 bases left between them. The germline V gene encodes CDR1 GTSNPN and CDR2 SVGIG (reference sequence). The CDR3 sequence: CAAQRGSGNTIYF. In nucleotides, the CDR3 is TGTGCCGCCCAAAGAGGGTCTGGAAACACCATATATTTT.

The chain uses TRBV2 and TRBJ1-4; 7 bases fit TRBD1. Germline V gives CDR1 SNHLY, CDR2 FYNNEI. The CDR3 is 15 residues long. The junction had 5 bases not matched to a gene; V was cut back by 4 bases and J by 3 bases. CDR3 sequence: CASSAQGLANEKLFF. CDR3 nucleotide sequence: TGTGCCAGCAGTGCACAGGGGTTGGCTAATGAAAAACTGTTTTTT.

The chain joins TRBV10-3 to TRBJ2-7, with TRBD1 matching over 7 bases. From germline, CDR1 is ENHRY and CDR2 SYGVKD. This CDR3 contains 13 residues. V shed 6 bases, J shed 1 base, and the junction held 3 bases outside the gene matches. The CDR3 here is CAIRGTESYEQYF. The CDR3 coding sequence is TGTGCCATCAGGGGGACAGAATCCTACGAGCAGTACTTC.

This clone was counted only a few times. The chain combines TRBV25-1 with TRBJ1-2; no firm D call. This CDR3 comprises 11 residues. Germline V CDR1 and CDR2: MGHDK, SYGVNS. V was cut by 5 bases and J by 8 bases, with 9 bases left in between. CDR3 coding DNA: TGTGCCAGCAGTATTAGTGAAGGCTACACCTTC. It yields the protein CASSISEGYTF.

This clone is a singleton in its sample. The CDR3 nucleotides are TGTGCCAGCAGCTTAGTGGACAGACCCTACGAGCAGTACTTC. Amino acid sequence: CASSLVDRPYEQYF. The rearrangement uses TRBV11-2 and TRBJ2-7; tentatively, D is TRBD1 (6 bases). The CDR3 is 14 amino acids. Trimming pared 1 base from V and 2 bases from J, leaving 9 bases between. Germline loops: CDR1 SGHAT, CDR2 FQNNGV.